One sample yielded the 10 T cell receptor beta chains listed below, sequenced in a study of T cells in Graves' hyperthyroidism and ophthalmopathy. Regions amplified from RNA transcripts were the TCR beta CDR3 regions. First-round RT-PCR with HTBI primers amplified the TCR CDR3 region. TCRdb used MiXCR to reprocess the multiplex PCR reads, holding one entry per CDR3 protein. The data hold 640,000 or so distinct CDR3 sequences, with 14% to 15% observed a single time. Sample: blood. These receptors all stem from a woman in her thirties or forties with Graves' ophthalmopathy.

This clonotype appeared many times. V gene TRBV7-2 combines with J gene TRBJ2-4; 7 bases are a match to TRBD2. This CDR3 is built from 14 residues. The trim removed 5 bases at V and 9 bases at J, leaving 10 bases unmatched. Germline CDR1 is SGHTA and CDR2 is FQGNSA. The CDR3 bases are TGTGCCAGCAGCAACCCTAGCGGCCAAGGCATTCAGTACTTC. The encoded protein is CASSNPSGQGIQYF. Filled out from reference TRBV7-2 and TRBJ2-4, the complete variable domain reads GAGVSQSPSNKVTEKGKDVELRCDPISGHTALYWYRQSLGQGLEFLIYFQGNSAPDKSGLPSDRFSAERTGGSVSTLTIQRTQQEDSAVYLCASSNPSGQGIQYFGAGTRLSVL.

The chain's CDR3 is CASSVQEGVAFF. The CDR3 DNA reads as TGTGCCAGCAGTGTCCAGGAGGGAGTAGCTTTCTTT. This chain uses TRBV25-1 with TRBJ1-1; D remains unclear. Germline V CDR1 and CDR2: MGHDK, SYGVNS. Trimming pared 4 bases from V and 10 bases from J, leaving 13 bases between. This CDR3 spans 12 amino acids.

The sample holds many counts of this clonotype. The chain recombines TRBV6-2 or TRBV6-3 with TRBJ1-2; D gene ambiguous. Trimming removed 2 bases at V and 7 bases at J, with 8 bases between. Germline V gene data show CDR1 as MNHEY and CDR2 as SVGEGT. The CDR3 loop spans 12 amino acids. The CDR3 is CASSYRERGYTF. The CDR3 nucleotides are TGTGCCAGCAGTTACAGGGAACGTGGCTACACCTTC.

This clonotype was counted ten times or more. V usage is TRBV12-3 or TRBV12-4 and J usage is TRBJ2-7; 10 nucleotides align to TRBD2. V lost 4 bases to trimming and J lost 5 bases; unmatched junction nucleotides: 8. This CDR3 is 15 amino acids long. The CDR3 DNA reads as TGTGCCAGCAGTTCGCTAGCGGGAGCGTACCACGAGCAGTACTTC. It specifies CASSSLAGAYHEQYF.

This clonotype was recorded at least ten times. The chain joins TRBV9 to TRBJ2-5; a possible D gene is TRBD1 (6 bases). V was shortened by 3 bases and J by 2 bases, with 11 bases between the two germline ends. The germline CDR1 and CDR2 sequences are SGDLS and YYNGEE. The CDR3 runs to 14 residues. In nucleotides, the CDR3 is TGTGCCAGCAGCGGAGGACAGCATCAAGAGACCCAGTACTTC. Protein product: CASSGGQHQETQYF.

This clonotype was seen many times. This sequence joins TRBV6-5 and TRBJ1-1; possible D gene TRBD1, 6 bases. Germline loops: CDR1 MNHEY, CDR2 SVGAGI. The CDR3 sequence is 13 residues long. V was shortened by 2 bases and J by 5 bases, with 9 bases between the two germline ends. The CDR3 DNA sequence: TGTGCCAGCAGTTACGCTACAGGGACTGAAGCTTTCTTT. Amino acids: CASSYATGTEAFF.

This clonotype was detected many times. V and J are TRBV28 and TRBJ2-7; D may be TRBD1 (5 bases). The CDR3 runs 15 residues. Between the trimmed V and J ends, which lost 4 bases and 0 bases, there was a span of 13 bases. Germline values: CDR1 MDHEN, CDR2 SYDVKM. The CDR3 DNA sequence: TGTGCCAGCAGTTCTCAACAGGCGACCTCCTACGAGCAGTACTTC. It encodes CASSSQQATSYEQYF.

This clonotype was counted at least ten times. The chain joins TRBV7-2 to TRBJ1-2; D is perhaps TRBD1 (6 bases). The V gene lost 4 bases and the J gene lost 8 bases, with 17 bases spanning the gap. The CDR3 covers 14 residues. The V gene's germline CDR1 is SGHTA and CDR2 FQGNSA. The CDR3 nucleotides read TGTGCCAGCAGCTCCTGGACAGCCTCGATAGGCTACACCTTC. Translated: CASSSWTASIGYTF. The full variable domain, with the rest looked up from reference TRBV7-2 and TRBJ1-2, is GAGVSQSPSNKVTEKGKDVELRCDPISGHTALYWYRQSLGQGLEFLIYFQGNSAPDKSGLPSDRFSAERTGGSVSTLTIQRTQQEDSAVYLCASSSWTASIGYTFGSGTRLTVV.

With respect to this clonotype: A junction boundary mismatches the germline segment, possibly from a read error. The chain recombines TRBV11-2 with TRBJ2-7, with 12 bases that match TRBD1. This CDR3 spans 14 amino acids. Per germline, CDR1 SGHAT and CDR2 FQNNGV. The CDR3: CASSLELGTGGYFF. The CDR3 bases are TGTGCCAGCAGCTTAGAGTTGGGGACAGGGGGCTATTTTTTC. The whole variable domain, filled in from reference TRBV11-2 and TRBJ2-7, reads EAGVAQSPRYKIIEKRQSVAFWCNPISGHATLYWYQQILGQGPKLLIQFQNNGVVDDSQLPKDRFSAERLKGVDSTLKIQPAKLEDSAVYLCASSLELGTGGYFFGPGTRLTVT.

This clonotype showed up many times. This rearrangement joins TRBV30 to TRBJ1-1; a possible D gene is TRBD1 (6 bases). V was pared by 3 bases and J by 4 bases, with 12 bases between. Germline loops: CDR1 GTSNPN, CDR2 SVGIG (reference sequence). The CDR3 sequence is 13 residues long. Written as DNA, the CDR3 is TGTGCCTGGAGGCTAAGGGGGGCCACTGAAGCTTTCTTT. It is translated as CAWRLRGATEAFF.